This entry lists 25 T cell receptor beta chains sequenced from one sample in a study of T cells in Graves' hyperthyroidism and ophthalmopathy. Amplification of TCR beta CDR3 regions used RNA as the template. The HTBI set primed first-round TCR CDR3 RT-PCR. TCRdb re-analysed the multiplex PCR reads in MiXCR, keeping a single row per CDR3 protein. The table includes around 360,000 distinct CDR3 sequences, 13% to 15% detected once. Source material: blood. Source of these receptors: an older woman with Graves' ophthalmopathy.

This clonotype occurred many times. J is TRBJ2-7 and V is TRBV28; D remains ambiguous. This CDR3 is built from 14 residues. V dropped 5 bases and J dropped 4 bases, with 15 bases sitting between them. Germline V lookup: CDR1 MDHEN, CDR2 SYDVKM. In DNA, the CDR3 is TGTGCCAGCAGTACCCACCCGAGGCGGTACGAGCAGTACTTC. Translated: CASSTHPRRYEQYF.

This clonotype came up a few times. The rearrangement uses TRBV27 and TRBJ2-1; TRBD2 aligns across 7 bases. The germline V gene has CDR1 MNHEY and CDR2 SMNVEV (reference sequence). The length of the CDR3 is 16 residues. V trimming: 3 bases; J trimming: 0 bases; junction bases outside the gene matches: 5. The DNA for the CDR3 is TGTGCCAGCAGTTTGGGCGGGGGACCCTCCTACAATGAGCAGTTCTTC. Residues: CASSLGGGPSYNEQFF.

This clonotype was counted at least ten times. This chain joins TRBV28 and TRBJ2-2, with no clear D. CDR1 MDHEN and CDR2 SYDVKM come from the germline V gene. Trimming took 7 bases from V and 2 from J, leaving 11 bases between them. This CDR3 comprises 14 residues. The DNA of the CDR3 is TGTGCCAGCAAAATTAACGGAAACACCGGGGAGCTGTTTTTT. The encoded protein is CASKINGNTGELFF.

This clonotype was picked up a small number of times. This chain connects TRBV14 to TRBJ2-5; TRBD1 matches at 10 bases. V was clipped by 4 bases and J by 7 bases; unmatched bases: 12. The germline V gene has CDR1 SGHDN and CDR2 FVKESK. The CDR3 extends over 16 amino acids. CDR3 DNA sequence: TGTGCCAGCAGCCCCGCCCGGGACAGGGGACGGGCGACCCAGTACTTC. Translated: CASSPARDRGRATQYF.

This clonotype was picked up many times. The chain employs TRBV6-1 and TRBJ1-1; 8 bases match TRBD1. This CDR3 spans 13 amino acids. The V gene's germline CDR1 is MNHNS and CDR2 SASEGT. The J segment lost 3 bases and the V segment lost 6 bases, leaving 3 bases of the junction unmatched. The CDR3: CASSGQGHTEAFF. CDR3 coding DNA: TGTGCCAGCAGCGGACAGGGCCACACTGAAGCTTTCTTT.

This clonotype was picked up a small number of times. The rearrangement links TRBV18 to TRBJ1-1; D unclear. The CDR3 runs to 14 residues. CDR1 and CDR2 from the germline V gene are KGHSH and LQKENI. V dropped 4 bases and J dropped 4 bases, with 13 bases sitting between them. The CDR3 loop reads CASSLYGPSTEAFF. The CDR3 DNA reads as TGTGCCAGCTCACTGTATGGGCCATCCACTGAAGCTTTCTTT.

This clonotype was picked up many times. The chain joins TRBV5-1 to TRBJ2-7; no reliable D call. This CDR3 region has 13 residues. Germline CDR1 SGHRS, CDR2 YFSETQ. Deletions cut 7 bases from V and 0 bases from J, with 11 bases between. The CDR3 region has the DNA TGCGCCAGCTGTCCGGGTGGCTCCTACGAGCAGTACTTC. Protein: CASCPGGSYEQYF.

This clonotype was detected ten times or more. CDR3 region: CSAGGSVTDTQYF. The CDR3 bases are TGCAGTGCTGGCGGGAGTGTAACAGATACGCAGTATTTT. This chain connects TRBV20-1 to TRBJ2-3; TRBD2 aligns across 7 bases. The V and J ends lost 5 bases and 3 bases, in that order; junction bases with no gene match: 5. The CDR3 contains 13 residues. Per the germline V gene, CDR1 is DFQATT and CDR2 is SNEGSKA (reference sequence).

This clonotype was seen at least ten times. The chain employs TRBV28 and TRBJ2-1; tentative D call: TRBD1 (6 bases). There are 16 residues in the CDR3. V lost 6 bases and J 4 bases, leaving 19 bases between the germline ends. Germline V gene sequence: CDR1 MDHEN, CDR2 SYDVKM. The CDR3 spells CASSSWRQVGYNEQFF. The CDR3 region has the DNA TGTGCCAGCAGCTCCTGGAGACAGGTTGGTTACAATGAGCAGTTCTTC. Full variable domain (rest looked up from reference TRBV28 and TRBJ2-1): DVKVTQSSRYLVKRTGEKVFLECVQDMDHENMFWYRQDPGLGLRLIYFSYDVKMKEKGDIPEGYSVSREKKERFSLILESASTNQTSMYLCASSSWRQVGYNEQFFGPGTRLTVL.

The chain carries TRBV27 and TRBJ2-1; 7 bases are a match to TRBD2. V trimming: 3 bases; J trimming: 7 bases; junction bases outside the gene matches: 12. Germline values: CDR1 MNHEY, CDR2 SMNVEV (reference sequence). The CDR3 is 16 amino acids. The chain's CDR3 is CASSFWGGSTQNEQFF. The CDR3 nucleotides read TGTGCCAGCAGTTTTTGGGGGGGTTCGACCCAGAATGAGCAGTTCTTC.

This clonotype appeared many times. CDR3 region: CASTGTSGRGRETQYF. The CDR3 DNA reads TGTGCCAGCACCGGGACTAGCGGGAGGGGGAGGGAGACCCAGTACTTC. This chain uses TRBV2 with TRBJ2-5; the match to TRBD2 covers 16 bases. The length of the CDR3 is 16 residues. The germline gives CDR1 SNHLY, CDR2 FYNNEI. With 7 bases clipped from V and 5 bases from J, the junction kept 7 bases outside the gene matches.

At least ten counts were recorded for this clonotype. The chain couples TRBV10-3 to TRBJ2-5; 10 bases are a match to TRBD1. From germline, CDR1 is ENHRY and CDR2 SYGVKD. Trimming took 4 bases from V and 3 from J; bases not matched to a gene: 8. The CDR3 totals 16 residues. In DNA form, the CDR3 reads TGTGCCATCAGTGGGCGCCGGGACAGGGGCGAAGAGACCCAGTACTTC. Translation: CAISGRRDRGEETQYF.

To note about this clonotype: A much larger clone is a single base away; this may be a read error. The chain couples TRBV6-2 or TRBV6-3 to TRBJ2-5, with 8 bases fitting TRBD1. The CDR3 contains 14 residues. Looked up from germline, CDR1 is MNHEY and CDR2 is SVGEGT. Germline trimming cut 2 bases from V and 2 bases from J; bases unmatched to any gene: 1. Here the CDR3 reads CASSYRDRQETQYF. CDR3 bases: TGTGCCAGCAGTTACCGGGACAGGCAAGAGACCCAGTACTTC.

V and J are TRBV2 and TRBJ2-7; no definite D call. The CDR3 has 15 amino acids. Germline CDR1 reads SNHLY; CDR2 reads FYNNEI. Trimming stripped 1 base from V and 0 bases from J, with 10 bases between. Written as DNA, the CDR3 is TGTGCCAGCAGTGAAGGCAGAGAAGTCTCCTACGAGCAGTACTTC. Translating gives CASSEGREVSYEQYF.

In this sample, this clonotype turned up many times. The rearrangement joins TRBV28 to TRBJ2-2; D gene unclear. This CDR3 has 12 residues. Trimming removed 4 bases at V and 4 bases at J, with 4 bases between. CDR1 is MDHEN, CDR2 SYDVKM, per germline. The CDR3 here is CASSSVTGELFF. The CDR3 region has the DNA TGTGCCAGCAGTTCAGTCACCGGGGAGCTGTTTTTT. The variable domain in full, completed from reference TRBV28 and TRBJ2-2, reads DVKVTQSSRYLVKRTGEKVFLECVQDMDHENMFWYRQDPGLGLRLIYFSYDVKMKEKGDIPEGYSVSREKKERFSLILESASTNQTSMYLCASSSVTGELFFGEGSRLTVL.

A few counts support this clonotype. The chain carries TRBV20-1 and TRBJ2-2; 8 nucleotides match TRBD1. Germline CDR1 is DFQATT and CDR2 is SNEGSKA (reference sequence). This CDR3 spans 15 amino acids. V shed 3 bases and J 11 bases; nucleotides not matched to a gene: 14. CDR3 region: CSARGWTGKGSELFF. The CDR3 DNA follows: TGCAGTGCTAGGGGGTGGACAGGGAAGGGGTCAGAGCTGTTTTTT.

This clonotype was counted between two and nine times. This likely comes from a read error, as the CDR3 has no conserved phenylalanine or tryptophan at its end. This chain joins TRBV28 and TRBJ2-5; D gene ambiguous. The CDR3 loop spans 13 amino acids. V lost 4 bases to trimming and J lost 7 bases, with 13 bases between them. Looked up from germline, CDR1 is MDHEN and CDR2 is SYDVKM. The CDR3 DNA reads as TGTGCCAGCAGTTCTCGCGGTCACGGGACCCAGTACCTC. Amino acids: CASSSRGHGTQYL.

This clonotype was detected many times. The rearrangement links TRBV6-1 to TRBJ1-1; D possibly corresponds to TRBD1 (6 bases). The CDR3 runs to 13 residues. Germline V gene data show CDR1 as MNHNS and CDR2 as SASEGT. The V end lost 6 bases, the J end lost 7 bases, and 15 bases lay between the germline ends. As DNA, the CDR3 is TGTGCCAGCAGCAGGGGTCGGGGGATTGAAGCTTTCTTT. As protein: CASSRGRGIEAFF.

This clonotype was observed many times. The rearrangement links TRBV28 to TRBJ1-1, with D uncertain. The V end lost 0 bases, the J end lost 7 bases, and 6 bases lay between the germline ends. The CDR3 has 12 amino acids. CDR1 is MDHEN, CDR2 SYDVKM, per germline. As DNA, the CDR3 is TGTGCCAGCAGTTTATGGGGATTTGAAGCTTTCTTT. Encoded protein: CASSLWGFEAFF.

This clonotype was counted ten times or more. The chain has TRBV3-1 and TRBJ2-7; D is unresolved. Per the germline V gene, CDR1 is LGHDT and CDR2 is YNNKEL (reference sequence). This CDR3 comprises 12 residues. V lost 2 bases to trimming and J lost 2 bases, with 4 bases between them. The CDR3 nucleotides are TGTGCCAGCAGCCAAACTACCTACGAGCAGTACTTC. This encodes CASSQTTYEQYF.

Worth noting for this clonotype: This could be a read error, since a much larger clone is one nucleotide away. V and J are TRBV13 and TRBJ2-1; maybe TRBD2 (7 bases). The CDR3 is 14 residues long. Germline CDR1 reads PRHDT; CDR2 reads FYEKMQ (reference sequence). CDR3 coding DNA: TGTGCCGGCAGCCGCGTGGGGGGGCTGGATGAGCAGTTCTTC. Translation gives CAGSRVGGLDEQFF.

CDR3 bases: TGCAGTGCTAGGACTGGCAGGGAGTACGAGCAGTACTTC. Its protein is CSARTGREYEQYF. V usage is TRBV20-1 and J usage is TRBJ2-7; either TRBD1 or TRBD2 may supply D (5 bases each). Germline V gene lookup returns CDR1 DFQATT and CDR2 SNEGSKA (reference sequence). This CDR3 is 13 amino acids long. Trimming took 3 bases from V and 4 from J, leaving 13 bases between them.

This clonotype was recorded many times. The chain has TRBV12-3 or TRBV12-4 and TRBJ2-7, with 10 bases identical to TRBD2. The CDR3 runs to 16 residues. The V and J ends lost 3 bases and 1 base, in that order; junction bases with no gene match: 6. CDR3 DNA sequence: TGTGCCAGCAGTTTCTCTACTAGCGGGACTTCCTACGAGCAGTACTTC. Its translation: CASSFSTSGTSYEQYF.

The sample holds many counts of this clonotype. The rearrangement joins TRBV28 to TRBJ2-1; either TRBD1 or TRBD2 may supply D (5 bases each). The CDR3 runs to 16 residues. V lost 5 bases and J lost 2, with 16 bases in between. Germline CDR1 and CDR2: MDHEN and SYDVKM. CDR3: CASSGEGTDTYNEQFF. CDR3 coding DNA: TGTGCCAGCAGTGGGGAAGGGACGGATACCTACAATGAGCAGTTCTTC.

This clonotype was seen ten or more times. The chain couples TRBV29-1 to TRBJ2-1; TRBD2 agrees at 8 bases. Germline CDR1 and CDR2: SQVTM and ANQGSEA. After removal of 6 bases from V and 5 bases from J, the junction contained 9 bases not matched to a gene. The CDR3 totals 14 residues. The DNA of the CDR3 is TGCAGCGTCCGTAGCGGGATCGGGGACAATGAGCAGTTCTTC. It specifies CSVRSGIGDNEQFF.